Following are 31 T cell receptor beta chains from one sample sequenced in a study of blood T cells in healthy people across ages. Sample-barcoded 5' priming and a J-beta primer mix drove a second PCR of about 7 to 12 cycles. MiXCR, applied by TCRdb to the 5' RACE reads, yields one record per CDR3 protein. The sample holds hundreds of thousands of distinct CDR3 sequences, over 45% seen once. Sequences were obtained from blood. The receptors were sampled from a woman aged 60 to 75 in good health.

The genes are TRBV7-2 and TRBJ1-2; a possible D gene is TRBD1 (6 bases). This CDR3 has 15 amino acids. The germline gives CDR1 SGHTA, CDR2 FQGNSA. Deletions cut 5 bases from V and 4 bases from J, with 17 bases between. The CDR3 sequence is CASSGRGLLGYGYTF. The CDR3 nucleotides are TGTGCCAGCAGCGGGCGGGGGCTATTAGGCTATGGCTACACCTTC.

J is TRBJ2-7 and V is TRBV12-3 or TRBV12-4, with D possibly matching TRBD2 (5 bases). This CDR3 region has 12 residues. V was shortened by 6 bases and J by 10 bases, with 16 bases between the two germline ends. In nucleotides, the CDR3 is TGTGCCAGCAGCTACGACGACTATACCCAGTACTTC. Protein sequence: CASSYDDYTQYF.

This chain's CDR3 is CSVQGAYGTDTQYF. The CDR3 DNA reads as TGCAGCGTACAGGGGGCGTACGGCACAGATACGCAGTATTTT. The chain is built from TRBV29-1 and TRBJ2-3, with TRBD1 matching over 9 bases. Germline trimming cut 6 bases from V and 1 base from J; bases unmatched to any gene: 5. Germline loops: CDR1 SQVTM, CDR2 ANQGSEA. CDR3 length: 14 amino acids.

The chain couples TRBV12-3 or TRBV12-4 to TRBJ2-7; D not resolved. The CDR3 length is 13 residues. Trimming cost V 6 bases and J 2 bases, with 11 bases left between them. The CDR3 reads CASSRRSTYEQYF. The CDR3 nucleotides read TGTGCCAGCAGCCGACGGTCAACCTACGAGCAGTACTTC.

The gene calls are TRBV20-1 and TRBJ2-5; no clear D gene. Germline CDR1 DFQATT, CDR2 SNEGSKA (reference sequence). This CDR3 region has 15 residues. Trimming took 1 base from V and 1 from J, leaving 13 bases between them. CDR3 sequence: CSARVVAPPQETQYF. The CDR3 DNA reads TGCAGTGCTAGAGTGGTCGCTCCCCCCCAAGAGACCCAGTACTTC.

This chain's CDR3 is CASSLERLAGGGTGELFF. The CDR3 DNA reads TGTGCCAGCAGCTTAGAACGGCTAGCGGGAGGAGGCACCGGGGAGCTGTTTTTT. The rearrangement uses TRBV7-2 and TRBJ2-2; 11 positions agree with TRBD2. Losses at the gene ends were 1 base for V and 4 bases for J; bases not matched to a gene: 8. The CDR3 contains 18 residues. Germline V CDR1 and CDR2: SGHTA, FQGNSA.

This clonotype was found once. In DNA, the CDR3 is TGTGCCAGCAGTGTGGGGACAGGGGGTGGGGGTTTCTATGGCTACACCTTC. Its protein product is CASSVGTGGGGFYGYTF. The chain combines TRBV27 with TRBJ1-2, with 11 bases identical to TRBD1. The CDR3 extends over 17 amino acids. The germline gives CDR1 MNHEY, CDR2 SMNVEV (reference sequence). V gave up 5 bases and J gave up 4 bases; unmatched junction bases: 12.

The V and J genes are TRBV28 and TRBJ2-1, with TRBD2 matching 10 bases. This CDR3 contains 15 residues. The V gene end was trimmed by 1 base and the J gene end by 7 bases; junction bases not matched to a gene: 4. Per germline, CDR1 MDHEN and CDR2 SYDVKM. CDR3 protein: CASSLFASGGNEQFF. In DNA form, the CDR3 reads TGTGCCAGCAGTTTATTCGCTAGCGGGGGTAATGAGCAGTTCTTC.

This clonotype appeared a few times. For the CDR3, the DNA is TGTGCCAGCAGCTTAACGACAGGGCGAAACGAGCAGTACTTC. Protein sequence: CASSLTTGRNEQYF. The chain is built from TRBV7-3 and TRBJ2-7, with 7 bases lining up with TRBD1. V dropped 0 bases and J dropped 5; count of bases not matched to a gene: 4. CDR3 length equals 14 residues. Germline V gene lookup returns CDR1 SGHTA and CDR2 FQGTGA.

This clonotype was seen more than once but under ten times. The genes are TRBV20-1 and TRBJ1-2, with TRBD1 identical over 9 bases. CDR1 and CDR2 (germline): DFQATT, SNEGSKA (reference sequence). The CDR3 contains 13 residues. The CDR3 sequence is CSELTGGAGGYTF. In nucleotides, the CDR3 is TGCAGCGAATTAACAGGGGGCGCCGGAGGCTACACCTTC.

The chain carries TRBV3-1 and TRBJ2-2, with D perhaps matching TRBD1 (5 bases). CDR3 length: 15 amino acids. Germline values: CDR1 LGHDT, CDR2 YNNKEL (reference sequence). With 0 bases removed from V and 6 bases from J, the gap between germline ends came to 11 bases. The CDR3 loop reads CASSQDAGMAGELFF. CDR3 nucleotide sequence: TGTGCCAGCAGCCAAGATGCAGGGATGGCCGGGGAGCTGTTTTTT.

The rearrangement links TRBV6-2 or TRBV6-3 to TRBJ2-5, with TRBD2 as a possible D gene (6 bases). Germline V gene data show CDR1 as MNHEY and CDR2 as SVGEGT. The CDR3 loop spans 14 amino acids. Deletions cut 7 bases from V and 11 bases from J, with 23 bases between. CDR3 DNA sequence: TGTGCCAGCACTGGCGGACAAGGACGGAGGGAGCAGTACTTC. Residues: CASTGGQGRREQYF.

In this sample, this clonotype turned up many times. V gene TRBV29-1 combines with J gene TRBJ2-7; D is possibly TRBD1 (5 bases). There are 11 residues in the CDR3. Germline CDR1 reads SQVTM; CDR2 reads ANQGSEA. The V and J ends lost 4 bases and 3 bases respectively, with 7 bases between them. DNA for the CDR3: TGCAGCGTTGGGGGCAGCTACGAGCAGTACTTC. It translates to CSVGGSYEQYF.

J is TRBJ1-2 and V is TRBV6-2 or TRBV6-3; perhaps TRBD1 as D (5 bases). The ends were cut back, 5 bases at V and 7 bases at J, with 14 bases in the middle. CDR1 and CDR2 from the germline V gene are MNHEY and SVGEGT. The length of the CDR3 is 13 residues. The CDR3 DNA sequence: TGTGCCAGCAGTGACGGCAGGGAAATTGGCTACACCTTC. The encoded protein is CASSDGREIGYTF.

This chain uses TRBV7-2 with TRBJ2-3; 10 bases line up with TRBD2. J gave up 0 bases and V 7 bases, and 4 bases lay outside the gene matches. CDR1 and CDR2 (germline): SGHTA, FQGNSA. The CDR3 is made up of 15 amino acids. The CDR3 DNA reads as TGTGCCAGCATACCTAGCGGGAGAAGCACAGATACGCAGTATTTT. This encodes CASIPSGRSTDTQYF. Supplemented by reference TRBV7-2 and TRBJ2-3, the full variable domain reads GAGVSQSPSNKVTEKGKDVELRCDPISGHTALYWYRQSLGQGLEFLIYFQGNSAPDKSGLPSDRFSAERTGGSVSTLTIQRTQQEDSAVYLCASIPSGRSTDTQYFGPGTRLTVL.

With respect to this clonotype: A much larger clone differs by one base, so this may be a read error. The chain carries TRBV7-9 and TRBJ2-3; 8 bases agree with TRBD2. V trimming: 6 bases; J trimming: 1 base; junction bases outside the gene matches: 9. Germline CDR1 SEHNR, CDR2 FQNEAQ (reference sequence). This CDR3 is built from 16 residues. CDR3: CASRARSREGTDTQYF. The CDR3 nucleotides are TGTGCCAGCAGGGCCCGCTCGCGGGAGGGCACAGATACGCAGTATTTT.

A word on this clonotype: Sequence at one end of the junction differs from germline and may be a read error. The chain carries TRBV7-7 and TRBJ2-2, with D possibly TRBD1 on 6 matching bases. The germline CDR1 and CDR2 sequences are SSHAT and FNYEAQ (reference sequence). The CDR3 covers 14 residues. In DNA, the CDR3 is TGTGCTAGCAGCAACACAGGGTTCACCGGGGAGCTGTTTTTT. Its protein product is CASSNTGFTGELFF.

V and J are TRBV20-1 and TRBJ1-1; 9 nucleotides agree with TRBD1. There are 13 residues in the CDR3. Germline trimming cut 6 bases from V and 1 base from J; bases unmatched to any gene: 3. The germline CDR1 and CDR2 sequences are DFQATT and SNEGSKA (reference sequence). This CDR3 reads CSALQGANTEAFF. The CDR3 DNA is TGCAGTGCGTTACAGGGGGCGAACACTGAAGCTTTCTTT.

The rearrangement uses TRBV7-9 and TRBJ2-4, with D perhaps matching TRBD1 (6 bases). V was pared by 5 bases and J by 0 bases, with 14 bases between. Germline lookup yields CDR1 SEHNR and CDR2 FQNEAQ (reference sequence). The length of the CDR3 is 16 residues. CDR3 sequence: CASSTGQSVAKNIQYF. CDR3 DNA sequence: TGTGCCAGCAGCACCGGACAGTCCGTAGCCAAAAACATTCAGTACTTC.

This chain connects TRBV30 to TRBJ2-7; possible D gene TRBD2, 6 bases. Germline V CDR1 and CDR2: GTSNPN, SVGIG (reference sequence). The V end was cut by 1 base, the J end by 6 bases, with 13 bases between. This CDR3 is built from 13 residues. CDR3: CAWSGWEDGEQYF. CDR3 coding DNA: TGTGCCTGGAGTGGGTGGGAGGACGGCGAGCAGTACTTC.

For this clonotype: A junction boundary mismatches the germline segment, possibly from a read error. The chain joins TRBV7-2 to TRBJ2-1, with D perhaps matching TRBD2 (6 bases). In germline, CDR1 is SGHTA, CDR2 FQGNSA. CDR3 length equals 13 residues. In nucleotides, the CDR3 is TGTGCCACCAGCTTAGGAGGGAACAATGAGCAGTTCTTC. Residues: CATSLGGNNEQFF. Full variable domain (outside the CDR3, taken from reference TRBV7-2 and TRBJ2-1): GAGVSQSPSNKVTEKGKDVELRCDPISGHTALYWYRQSLGQGLEFLIYFQGNSAPDKSGLPSDRFSAERTGGSVSTLTIQRTQQEDSAVYLCATSLGGNNEQFFGPGTRLTVL.

The chain is built from TRBV30 and TRBJ2-7, with D perhaps assigned TRBD1 or TRBD2 (5 bases each). Germline V CDR1 and CDR2: GTSNPN, SVGIG (reference sequence). V was pared by 5 bases and J by 2 bases, with 7 bases between. CDR3 length: 11 amino acids. In DNA, the CDR3 is TGTGCCTGGGGGGGTCCCTACGAGCAGTACTTC. It yields the protein CAWGGPYEQYF. Full variable domain (remainder filled in from reference TRBV30 and TRBJ2-7): SQTIHQWPATLVQPVGSPLSLECTVEGTSNPNLYWYRQAAGRGLQLLFYSVGIGQISSEVPQNLSASRPQDRQFILSSKKLLLSDSGFYLCAWGGPYEQYFGPGTRLTVT.

The rearrangement links TRBV30 to TRBJ2-1, with TRBD2 identical over 9 bases. J was trimmed by 2 bases and V by 1 base; bases with no gene match: 9. The CDR3 runs 17 residues. The V gene's germline CDR1 is GTSNPN and CDR2 SVGIG (reference sequence). The CDR3 protein is CAWSGGGSSGTYNEQFF. CDR3 in DNA: TGTGCCTGGAGTGGGGGAGGGTCTAGCGGGACCTACAATGAGCAGTTCTTC.

The chain employs TRBV20-1 and TRBJ2-3; D possibly corresponds to TRBD2 (5 bases). The V end lost 6 bases, the J end lost 1 base, and 14 bases lay between the germline ends. CDR3 size: 14 residues. Germline loops: CDR1 DFQATT, CDR2 SNEGSKA (reference sequence). In DNA form, the CDR3 reads TGCAGTGCCGACGGGGAACGCGGCACAGATACGCAGTATTTT. Protein product: CSADGERGTDTQYF.

The chain links TRBV20-1 to TRBJ2-1; TRBD2 is a possible D gene (6 bases). Trimming pared 1 base from V and 9 bases from J, leaving 10 bases between. Germline-derived CDR1 and CDR2 are DFQATT and SNEGSKA (reference sequence). CDR3 length: 12 residues. The CDR3: CSARVQAGEQFF. The DNA of the CDR3 is TGCAGTGCTAGAGTACAAGCGGGTGAGCAGTTCTTC.

This chain uses TRBV18 with TRBJ2-4; TRBD1 might be the D (6 bases). TRBJ2-5 explains the end of the DNA better; the J call may be wrong. The CDR3 runs 13 residues. Germline V CDR1 and CDR2: KGHSH, LQKENI. The CDR3 sequence is CASPRDTQETQYF. The DNA of the CDR3 is TGTGCCAGTCCACGGGACACTCAAGAGACCCAGTACTTC.

This clonotype has a handful of counts. The chain combines TRBV12-3 or TRBV12-4 with TRBJ1-6; TRBD1 is a possible D gene (5 bases). This CDR3 is built from 14 residues. V was pared by 2 bases and J by 10 bases, with 12 bases between. The chain's CDR3 is CASSLNGGGSPLHF. CDR3 DNA: TGTGCCAGCAGTTTAAATGGGGGAGGCTCACCCCTCCACTTT.

This clonotype appeared a few times. The V gene is TRBV5-4, the J gene TRBJ2-7; no reliable D call. V was clipped by 0 bases and J by 3 bases, with 7 bases between them. The germline V gene encodes CDR1 SGHNT and CDR2 YYREEE (reference sequence). The CDR3 covers 13 residues. In DNA, the CDR3 is TGTGCCAGCAGCTTGGGTCAGGACTACGAGCAGTACTTC. Its translation is CASSLGQDYEQYF.

This chain joins TRBV6-2 or TRBV6-3 and TRBJ2-5, with 15 bases fitting TRBD2. Trimming cost V 0 bases and J 11 bases; bases outside gene matches: 7. The length of the CDR3 is 16 residues. Per the germline V gene, CDR1 is MNHEY and CDR2 is SVGEGT. CDR3 sequence (DNA): TGTGCCAGCAGTTACTCGGGACTAGCGGGAGGTGGGGAGCAGTACTTC. This codes for CASSYSGLAGGGEQYF.

This clonotype was seen only a few times. V is TRBV27 and J is TRBJ1-5, with a tentative D call TRBD1 (6 bases). Between the trimmed V and J ends, which lost 3 bases and 5 bases, there was a span of 11 bases. The CDR3 contains 14 residues. Germline lookup yields CDR1 MNHEY and CDR2 SMNVEV (reference sequence). CDR3 residues: CASSLGRGDQPQHF. As DNA, the CDR3 is TGTGCCAGCAGTTTGGGCAGGGGAGATCAGCCCCAGCATTTT.

The chain has TRBV20-1 and TRBJ1-4; D gene unclear. Germline CDR1 DFQATT, CDR2 SNEGSKA (reference sequence). V lost 5 bases to trimming and J lost 7 bases, with 14 bases between them. There are 13 residues in the CDR3. CDR3 region: CSALSLGGEKLFF. CDR3 bases: TGCAGTGCTCTCAGTCTGGGCGGTGAAAAACTGTTTTTT.